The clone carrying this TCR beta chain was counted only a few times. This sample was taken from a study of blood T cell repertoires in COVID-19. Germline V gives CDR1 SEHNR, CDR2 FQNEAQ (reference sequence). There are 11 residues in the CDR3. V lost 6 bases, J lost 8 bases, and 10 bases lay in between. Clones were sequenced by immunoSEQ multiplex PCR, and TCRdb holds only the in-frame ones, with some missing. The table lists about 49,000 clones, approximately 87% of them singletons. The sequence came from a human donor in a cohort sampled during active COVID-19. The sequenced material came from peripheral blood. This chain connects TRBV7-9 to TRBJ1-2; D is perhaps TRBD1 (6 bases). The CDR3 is CASRQQGGYTF. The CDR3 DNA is TGTGCCAGCAGACAACAGGGCGGCTACACCTTC.